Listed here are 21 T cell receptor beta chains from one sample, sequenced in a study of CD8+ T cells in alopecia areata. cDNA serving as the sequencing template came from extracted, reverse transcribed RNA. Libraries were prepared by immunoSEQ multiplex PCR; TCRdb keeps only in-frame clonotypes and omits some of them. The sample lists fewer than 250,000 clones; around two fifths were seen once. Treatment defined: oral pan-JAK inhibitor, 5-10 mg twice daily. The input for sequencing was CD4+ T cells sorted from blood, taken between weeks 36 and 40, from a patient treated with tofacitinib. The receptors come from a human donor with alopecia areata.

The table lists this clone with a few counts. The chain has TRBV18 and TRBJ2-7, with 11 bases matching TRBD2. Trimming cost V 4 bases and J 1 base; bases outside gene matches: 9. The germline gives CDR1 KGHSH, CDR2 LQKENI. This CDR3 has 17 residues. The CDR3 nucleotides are TGTGCCAGCTCACAAGCTAGCCTAGCGGGAGGATCCTACGAGCAGTACTTC. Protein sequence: CASSQASLAGGSYEQYF.

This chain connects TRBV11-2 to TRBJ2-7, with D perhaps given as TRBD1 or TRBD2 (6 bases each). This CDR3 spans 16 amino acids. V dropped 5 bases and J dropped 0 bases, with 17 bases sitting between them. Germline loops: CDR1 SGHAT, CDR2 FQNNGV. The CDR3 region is CASSPRGQPGSYEQYF. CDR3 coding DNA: TGTGCCAGCAGCCCCCGGGGGCAACCCGGCTCCTACGAGCAGTACTTC.

Here the CDR3 DNA reads TGCGCCAGCAGCGAGGACCAAGAGACCCAGTACTTC. As protein: CASSEDQETQYF. This chain joins TRBV5-1 and TRBJ2-5; D is undetermined. V lost 4 bases, J lost 0 bases, and 4 bases lay in between. This CDR3 has 12 residues. CDR1 is SGHRS and CDR2 is YFSETQ in the germline V gene.

The CDR3 bases are TGTGCCAGCAGCCCAAGGAGGGCCAATGGCGGCTACACCTTC. Translated, it gives CASSPRRANGGYTF. This rearrangement joins TRBV5-4 to TRBJ1-2; the D is unclear. V dropped 4 bases and J dropped 8 bases, with 18 bases sitting between them. The CDR3 is 14 residues long. Germline V lookup: CDR1 SGHNT, CDR2 YYREEE (reference sequence).

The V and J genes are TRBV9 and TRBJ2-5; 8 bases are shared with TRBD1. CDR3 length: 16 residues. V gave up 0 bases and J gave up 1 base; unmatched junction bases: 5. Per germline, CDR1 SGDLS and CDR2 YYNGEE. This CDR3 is CASSVGQGAIQETQYF. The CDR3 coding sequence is TGTGCCAGCAGCGTAGGGCAGGGGGCAATCCAAGAGACCCAGTACTTC.

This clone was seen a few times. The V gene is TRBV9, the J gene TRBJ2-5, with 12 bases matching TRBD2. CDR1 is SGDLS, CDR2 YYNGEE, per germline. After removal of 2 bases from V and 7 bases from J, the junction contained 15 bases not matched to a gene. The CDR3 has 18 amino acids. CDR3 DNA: TGTGCCAGCAGCGTTGGGCCTAGCGGGAGGGAGAGAAGACTGACCCAGTACTTC. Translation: CASSVGPSGRERRLTQYF. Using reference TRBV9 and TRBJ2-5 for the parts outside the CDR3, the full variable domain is DSGVTQTPKHLITATGQRVTLRCSPRSGDLSVYWYQQSLDQGLQFLIQYYNGEERAKGNILERFSAQQFPDLHSELNLSSLELGDSALYFCASSVGPSGRERRLTQYFGPGTRLLVL.

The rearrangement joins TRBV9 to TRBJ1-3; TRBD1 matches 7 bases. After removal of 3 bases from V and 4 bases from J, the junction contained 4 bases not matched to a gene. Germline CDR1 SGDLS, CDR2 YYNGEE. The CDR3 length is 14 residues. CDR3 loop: CASSEGASGNTIYF. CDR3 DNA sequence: TGTGCCAGCAGCGAGGGGGCGAGCGGAAACACCATATATTTT.

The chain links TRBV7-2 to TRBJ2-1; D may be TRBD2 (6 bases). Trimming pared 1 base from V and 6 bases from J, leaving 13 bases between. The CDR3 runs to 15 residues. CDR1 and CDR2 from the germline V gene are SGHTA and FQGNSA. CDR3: CASSLGRESGNEQFF. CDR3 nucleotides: TGTGCCAGCAGCTTAGGACGGGAGTCGGGCAATGAGCAGTTCTTC.

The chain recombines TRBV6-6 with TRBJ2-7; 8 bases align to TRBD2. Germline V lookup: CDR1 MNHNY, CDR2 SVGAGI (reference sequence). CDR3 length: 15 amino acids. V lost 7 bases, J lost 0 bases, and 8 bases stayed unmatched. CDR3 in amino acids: CASTRGGSSSYEQYF. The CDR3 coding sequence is TGTGCCAGCACCCGCGGGGGGTCCTCCTCCTACGAGCAGTACTTC.

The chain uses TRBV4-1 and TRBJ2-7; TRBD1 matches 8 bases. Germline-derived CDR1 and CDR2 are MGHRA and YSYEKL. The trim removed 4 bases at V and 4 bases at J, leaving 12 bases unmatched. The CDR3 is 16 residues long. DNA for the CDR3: TGCGCCAGCAGCCCCGTGTTCGATGGGACAGGATACGAGCAGTACTTC. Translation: CASSPVFDGTGYEQYF.

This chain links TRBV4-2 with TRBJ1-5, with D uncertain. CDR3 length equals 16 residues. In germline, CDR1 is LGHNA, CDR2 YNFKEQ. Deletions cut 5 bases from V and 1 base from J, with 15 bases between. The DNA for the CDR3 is TGTGCCAGCAGCTCGCCTGGGGAGGTCAGCAATCAGCCCCAGCATTTT. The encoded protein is CASSSPGEVSNQPQHF.

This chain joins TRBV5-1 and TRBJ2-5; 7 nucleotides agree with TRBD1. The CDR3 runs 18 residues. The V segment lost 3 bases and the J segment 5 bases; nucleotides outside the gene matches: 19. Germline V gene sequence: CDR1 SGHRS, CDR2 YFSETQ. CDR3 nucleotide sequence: TGCGCCAGCAGCTCTGCGTTAGGGGGCGCGTTAGTTCGGGAGACCCAGTACTTC. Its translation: CASSSALGGALVRETQYF.

In DNA form, the CDR3 reads TGTGCCAGCAGCCAAGATCGCAGGGGACAGGGGTGGGGAGATACGCAGTATTTT. Protein: CASSQDRRGQGWGDTQYF. The gene calls are TRBV4-2 and TRBJ2-3, with 10 bases aligning to TRBD1. This CDR3 has 18 amino acids. V lost 0 bases to trimming and J lost 5 bases; unmatched junction nucleotides: 11. Per germline, CDR1 LGHNA and CDR2 YNFKEQ.

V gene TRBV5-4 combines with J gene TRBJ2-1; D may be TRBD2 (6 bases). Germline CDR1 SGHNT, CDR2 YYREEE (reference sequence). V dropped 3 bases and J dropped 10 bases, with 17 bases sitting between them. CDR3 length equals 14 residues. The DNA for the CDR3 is TGTGCCAGCAGCTCACTAGGAGGGACCAGCGAGCAGTTCTTC. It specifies CASSSLGGTSEQFF.

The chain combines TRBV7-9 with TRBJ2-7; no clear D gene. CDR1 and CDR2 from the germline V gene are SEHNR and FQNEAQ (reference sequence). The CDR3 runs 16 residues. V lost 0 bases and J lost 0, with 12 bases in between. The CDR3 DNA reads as TGTGCCAGCAGCTTAGCGGGTAGCCGTAGCTCCTACGAGCAGTACTTC. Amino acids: CASSLAGSRSSYEQYF. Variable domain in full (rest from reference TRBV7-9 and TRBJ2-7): DTGVSQNPRHKITKRGQNVTFRCDPISEHNRLYWYRQTLGQGPEFLTYFQNEAQLEKSRLLSDRFSAERPKGSFSTLEIQRTEQGDSAMYLCASSLAGSRSSYEQYFGPGTRLTVT.

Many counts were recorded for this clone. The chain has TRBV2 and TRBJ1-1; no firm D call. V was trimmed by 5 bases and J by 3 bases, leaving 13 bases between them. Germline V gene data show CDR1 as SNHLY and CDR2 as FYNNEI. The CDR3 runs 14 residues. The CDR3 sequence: CASSRHGEDTEAFF. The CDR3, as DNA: TGTGCCAGCAGTCGACACGGCGAGGACACTGAAGCTTTCTTT.

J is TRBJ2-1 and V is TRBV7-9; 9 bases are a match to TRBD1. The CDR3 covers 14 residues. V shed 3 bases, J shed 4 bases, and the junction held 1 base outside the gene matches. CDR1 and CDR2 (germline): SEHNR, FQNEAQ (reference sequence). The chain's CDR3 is CASSFGQGYNEQFF. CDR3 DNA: TGTGCCAGCAGCTTCGGACAGGGGTACAATGAGCAGTTCTTC. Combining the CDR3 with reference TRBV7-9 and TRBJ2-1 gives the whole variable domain DTGVSQNPRHKITKRGQNVTFRCDPISEHNRLYWYRQTLGQGPEFLTYFQNEAQLEKSRLLSDRFSAERPKGSFSTLEIQRTEQGDSAMYLCASSFGQGYNEQFFGPGTRLTVL.

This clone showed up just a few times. The CDR3 DNA is TGTGCCATCAGTGGTGACCGGGACAGTCAAGAGACCCAGTACTTC. It specifies CAISGDRDSQETQYF. The chain carries TRBV10-3 and TRBJ2-5; TRBD1 aligns across 7 bases. Germline trimming cut 4 bases from V and 2 bases from J; bases unmatched to any gene: 7. The CDR3 is 15 residues long. Germline CDR1 is ENHRY and CDR2 is SYGVKD.

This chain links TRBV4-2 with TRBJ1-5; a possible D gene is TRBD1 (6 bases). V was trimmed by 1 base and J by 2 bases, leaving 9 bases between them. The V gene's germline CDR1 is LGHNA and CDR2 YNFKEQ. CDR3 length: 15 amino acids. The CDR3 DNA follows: TGTGCCAGCAGCCAAGTCGAGGGGGGCAATCAGCCCCAGCATTTT. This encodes CASSQVEGGNQPQHF.

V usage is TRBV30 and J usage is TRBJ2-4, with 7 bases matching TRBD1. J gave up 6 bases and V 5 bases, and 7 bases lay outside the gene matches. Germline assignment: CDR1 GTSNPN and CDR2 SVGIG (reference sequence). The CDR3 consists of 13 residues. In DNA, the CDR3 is TGTGCCTGGTCCCGGGACAGAGCAAACATTCAGTACTTC. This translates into CAWSRDRANIQYF.

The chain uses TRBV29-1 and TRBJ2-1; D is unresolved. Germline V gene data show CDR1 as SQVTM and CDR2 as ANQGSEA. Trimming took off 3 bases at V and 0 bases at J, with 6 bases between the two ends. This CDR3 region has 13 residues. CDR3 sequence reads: CSVDSSSYNEQFF. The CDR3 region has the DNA TGCAGCGTTGACTCGAGCTCCTACAATGAGCAGTTCTTC.